This TCR beta chain is from a study of T cell responses to AZD1222 COVID-19 vaccine. Study conclusions and caveats: Only 5 or 6 AZD1222 recipients tested seropositive at baseline. Clonal diversity may have been underestimated, and the donors were mostly white British, with more females than males. Spike regions recognized by vaccine-associated CD4 TCRs spanned the protein, led by 160-218 and 743-854.

Assay: immunoSEQ multiplex PCR; the TCRdb copy retains only in-frame clones and omits some. The sample lists fewer than 120,000 clones; roughly 90% were seen once. A remark on this clone: Its antigen is unidentified.

Germline lookup yields CDR1 SQVTM and CDR2 ANQGSEA. The J segment lost 5 bases and the V segment lost 7 bases, leaving 8 bases of the junction unmatched. This CDR3 is 14 amino acids long. The receptor was isolated from an adult who received the AZD1222 COVID-19 vaccine. The material was peripheral blood, obtained 28 days after the second AZD1222 dose. The rearrangement joins TRBV29-1 to TRBJ2-2; 9 bases line up with TRBD1. The CDR3 DNA reads TGCAGCGGCCGAACGACAGGGGGTACCGGGGAGCTGTTTTTT. Its protein is CSGRTTGGTGELFF.